The rows below give T cell receptor beta chains drawn from one sample of a study of Ad26.COV2.S vaccination and SARS-CoV-2 variants. TCRdb's table, derived via immunoSEQ multiplex PCR, lists solely in-frame clones and lacks some. The sample shows over 130,000 clones, about nine tenths of them seen only once. Sequencing was performed on peripheral blood, taken after recovery from COVID-19. All receptors derive from a human donor who had recovered from COVID-19. CDR3s include the opening cysteine and the closing phenylalanine or tryptophan. The order of the fields is J gene, D gene, V gene, clone size, CDR3 DNA, CDR3 protein. D genes are given only for firm matches. Size tells how often a clone was seen (once, few, many) or the class of an expanded clone, and some rows leave it out.

J: TRBJ1-1; D: .; V: TRBV19; size: .; DNA: TGTGCCAGTGCAGGTTCACTACAGGAAGCTTTCTTT; CDR3: CASAGSLQEAFF
J: TRBJ1-5; D: .; V: TRBV2; size: .; DNA: TGTGCCAGCAGTGAAGAGGACAGTTTAGGAGGGCCCCAGCATTTT; CDR3: CASSEEDSLGGPQHF
J: TRBJ2-7; D: .; V: TRBV7-2; size: .; DNA: TGTGCCAGCAGCTTGACACCCCTAAAGGAGCAGTACTTC; CDR3: CASSLTPLKEQYF
J: TRBJ1-3; D: TRBD1; V: TRBV6-5; size: .; DNA: TGTGCCAGCAGCACAGGGGGATCCCAGAAGGGCACCATATATTTT; CDR3: CASSTGGSQKGTIYF
J: TRBJ1-6; D: .; V: TRBV5-1; size: .; DNA: TGCGCCAGCAGCTTGGGGGTCAGAAATAATTCACCCCTCCACTTT; CDR3: CASSLGVRNNSPLHF
J: TRBJ2-1; D: .; V: TRBV28; size: once; DNA: TGTGCCAGCAGTTTAGGGCTTAGCTCCTACAATGAGCAGTTCTTC; CDR3: CASSLGLSSYNEQFF
J: TRBJ1-1; D: .; V: TRBV25-1; size: .; DNA: TGTGCCAGCACAACGAACACTGAAGCTTTCTTT; CDR3: CASTTNTEAFF
J: TRBJ2-7; D: TRBD2; V: TRBV25-1; size: .; DNA: TGTGCCAGCAGTGACGAGACGGGGGGGGAATCCTACGAGCAGTACTTC; CDR3: CASSDETGGESYEQYF
J: TRBJ2-2; D: TRBD2; V: TRBV5-1; size: .; DNA: TGCGCCCGCAGCTCGGGACTAGCGGGGGGGCAACGGGCCGGGGAGCTGTTTTTT; CDR3: CARSSGLAGGQRAGELFF
J: TRBJ1-1; D: .; V: TRBV9; size: .; DNA: TGTGCCAGCAGCCCCGACACGGTGAACACTGAAGCTTTCTTT; CDR3: CASSPDTVNTEAFF
J: TRBJ2-3; D: .; V: TRBV19; size: few; DNA: TGTGCCTCGCGCGAAGGTCGGGTCACAGATACGCAGTATTTT; CDR3: CASREGRVTDTQYF
J: TRBJ1-1; D: .; V: TRBV20-1; size: .; DNA: TGCAGTGCTAGACAGGGCACTGAAGCTTTCTTT; CDR3: CSARQGTEAFF
J: TRBJ1-4; D: TRBD1; V: TRBV6-5; size: .; DNA: TGTGCCAGCAGTTACGTTCAGGGGGCAGAGGAAAAACTGTTTTTT; CDR3: CASSYVQGAEEKLFF
J: TRBJ2-3; D: TRBD1; V: TRBV6-2/TRBV6-3; size: .; DNA: TGTGCCAGCAGTTACTCTAGCGGGACAGGGGTAGATACGCAGTATTTT; CDR3: CASSYSSGTGVDTQYF
J: TRBJ2-6; D: .; V: TRBV4-2; size: .; DNA: TGTGCCAGCAGCCAAGAGTTCACTGCCTCTGGGGCCAACGTCCTGACTTTC; CDR3: CASSQEFTASGANVLTF
J: TRBJ2-3; D: TRBD2; V: TRBV11-2; size: .; DNA: TGTGCCAGCAGCTTCCTAGCGGGGGGCACAGATACGCAGTATTTT; CDR3: CASSFLAGGTDTQYF
J: TRBJ2-1; D: .; V: TRBV27; size: .; DNA: TGTGCCAGCAGTTACCGGGGGCGTTACAATGAGCAGTTCTTC; CDR3: CASSYRGRYNEQFF
J: TRBJ2-7; D: TRBD2; V: TRBV29-1; size: .; DNA: TGCAGCGCCGGGGGGGGCAGGGCTAAAGACACCTACGAGCAGTACTTC; CDR3: CSAGGGRAKDTYEQYF
J: TRBJ1-1; D: .; V: TRBV19; size: .; DNA: TGTGCCAGTAGTGTTGGACAAAGTGAAGCTTTCTTT; CDR3: CASSVGQSEAFF
J: TRBJ1-4; D: .; V: TRBV25-1; size: .; DNA: TGTGCCAGCAGTGCCTCTGGGAGGGTGGCTAATGAAAAACTGTTTTTT; CDR3: CASSASGRVANEKLFF
J: TRBJ1-1; D: .; V: TRBV7-2; size: .; DNA: TGTGCCACACGGAAAGGGGGGAACACTGAAGCTTTCTTT; CDR3: CATRKGGNTEAFF
J: TRBJ1-2; D: .; V: TRBV27; size: .; DNA: TGTGCCAGCAGTCCTCGGACGGGGGTTGGGTATGGCTACACCTTC; CDR3: CASSPRTGVGYGYTF
J: TRBJ2-7; D: .; V: TRBV14; size: .; DNA: TGTGCCAGCAGCCTCGCAAAGCCCCCGTACGAGCAGTACTTC; CDR3: CASSLAKPPYEQYF
J: TRBJ2-5; D: .; V: TRBV5-1; size: .; DNA: TGCGCCAGCAGCTTTTACAGCTCTGGGGAGACCCAGTACTTC; CDR3: CASSFYSSGETQYF
J: TRBJ1-6; D: .; V: TRBV2; size: .; DNA: TGTGCCAGCAATACCGGGACCAATAATTCACCCCTCCACTTT; CDR3: CASNTGTNNSPLHF
J: TRBJ1-6; D: TRBD1; V: TRBV7-2; size: .; DNA: TGTGCCAGCAGCGCCGGGACAGGGTATAATTCACCCCTCCACTTT; CDR3: CASSAGTGYNSPLHF
J: TRBJ2-3; D: TRBD2; V: TRBV15; size: .; DNA: TGTGCCACCAGCTCAAGCGGGGGATACACAGATACGCAGTATTTT; CDR3: CATSSSGGYTDTQYF
J: TRBJ1-1; D: .; V: TRBV5-1; size: .; DNA: TGCGCCAGCAGCTTGGCGGTCTCAGGGATGAACACTGAAGCTTTCTTT; CDR3: CASSLAVSGMNTEAFF
J: TRBJ2-3; D: .; V: TRBV24-1; size: once; DNA: TGTGCCACCAGTGATACGGGTCTCGGGACGCAGTATTTT; CDR3: CATSDTGLGTQYF
J: TRBJ1-5; D: .; V: TRBV4-1; size: few; DNA: TGCGCCAGCAGCCAGATCCTAGGCAATCAGCCCCAGCATTTT; CDR3: CASSQILGNQPQHF
J: TRBJ1-5; D: .; V: TRBV19; size: .; DNA: TGTGCCAGTAGTTTCGACGGGACGCGCGGTCAGCCCCAGCATTTT; CDR3: CASSFDGTRGQPQHF
J: TRBJ1-2; D: TRBD1; V: TRBV6-5; size: .; DNA: TGTGCCAGCAGCTCCGGACAGGGGACCGGCTACACCTTC; CDR3: CASSSGQGTGYTF
J: TRBJ1-1; D: .; V: TRBV20-1; size: .; DNA: TGCAGTGCAACAAGGACTGGGGAAGCTTTCTTT; CDR3: CSATRTGEAFF
J: TRBJ1-3; D: .; V: TRBV13; size: once; DNA: TGTGCCAGCAGCTCCAGGGATCCAGGAAACACCATATATTTT; CDR3: CASSSRDPGNTIYF
J: TRBJ1-2; D: TRBD1; V: TRBV30; size: .; DNA: TGTGCCTGGACCCGGACAGGAGTTACCTATGGCTACACCTTC; CDR3: CAWTRTGVTYGYTF
J: TRBJ2-4; D: .; V: TRBV7-8; size: .; DNA: TGTGCCAGCAGCTTAGGGGTAACCGGGAACATTCAGTACTTC; CDR3: CASSLGVTGNIQYF
J: TRBJ2-1; D: .; V: TRBV28; size: .; DNA: TGTGCCAGCAGTTTAATTCTGGGCTGGAGTCAGTTCTTC; CDR3: CASSLILGWSQFF
J: TRBJ1-5; D: TRBD1; V: TRBV7-2; size: .; DNA: TGTGCCAGCAGCCCAGGGGGAGGACAGCCCCAGCATTTT; CDR3: CASSPGGGQPQHF
J: TRBJ2-5; D: TRBD1; V: TRBV5-1; size: .; DNA: TGCGCCAGCAGCTTGGCCTTTGGGACAGGGGCCCAGTACTTC; CDR3: CASSLAFGTGAQYF
J: TRBJ1-1; D: .; V: TRBV6-5; size: few; DNA: TGTGCCAGCAGTTATTTGGGGGCGGCGGAAAAGGCTTTCTTT; CDR3: CASSYLGAAEKAFF
J: TRBJ1-1; D: .; V: TRBV6-5; size: .; DNA: TGTGCCAGCAGTTACGGGTGGGGTGAAGCTTTCTTT; CDR3: CASSYGWGEAFF
J: TRBJ2-4; D: .; V: TRBV19; size: .; DNA: TGTGCCAGTAGAGGGGGGATAGCCAAAAACATTCAGTACTTC; CDR3: CASRGGIAKNIQYF
J: TRBJ1-5; D: .; V: TRBV23-1; size: .; DNA: TGCGCCAGCAGTCAATCGAGACAGCCCCAGCATTTT; CDR3: CASSQSRQPQHF
J: TRBJ1-1; D: TRBD1; V: TRBV11-2; size: .; DNA: TGTGCCAGCAGCTTACCCGGGACAGTGAACACTGAAGCTTTCTTT; CDR3: CASSLPGTVNTEAFF
J: TRBJ2-1; D: .; V: TRBV11-3; size: .; DNA: TGTGCCAGCAGCCCCATTGGGGCCCCCGGGGATGAGCAGTTCTTC; CDR3: CASSPIGAPGDEQFF
J: TRBJ2-1; D: .; V: TRBV7-2; size: .; DNA: TGTGCCAGCAGCACACAACTAGTTTTCGCTGAGCAGTTCTTC; CDR3: CASSTQLVFAEQFF
J: TRBJ1-1; D: TRBD1; V: TRBV30; size: .; DNA: TGTGCCTGGACGATCTTCGGAGGGGGCGACGTTACTGAAGCTTTCTTT; CDR3: CAWTIFGGGDVTEAFF